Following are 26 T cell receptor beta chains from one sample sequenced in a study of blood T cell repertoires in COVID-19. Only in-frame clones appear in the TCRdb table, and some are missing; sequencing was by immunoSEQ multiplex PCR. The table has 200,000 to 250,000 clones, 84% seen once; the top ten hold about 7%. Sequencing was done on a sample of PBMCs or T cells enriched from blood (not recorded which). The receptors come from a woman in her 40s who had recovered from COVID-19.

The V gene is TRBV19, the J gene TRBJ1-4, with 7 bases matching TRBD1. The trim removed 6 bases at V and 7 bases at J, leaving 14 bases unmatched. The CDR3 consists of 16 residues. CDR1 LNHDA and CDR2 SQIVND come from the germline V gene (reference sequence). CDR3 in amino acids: CASSPGQLPGVEKLFF. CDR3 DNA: TGTGCCAGTAGCCCGGGACAGCTTCCCGGGGTTGAAAAACTGTTTTTT.

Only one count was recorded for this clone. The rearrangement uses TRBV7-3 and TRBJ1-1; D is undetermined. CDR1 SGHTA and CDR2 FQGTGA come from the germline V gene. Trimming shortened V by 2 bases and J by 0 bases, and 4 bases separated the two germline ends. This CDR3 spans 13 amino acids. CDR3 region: CASSLSMNTEAFF. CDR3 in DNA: TGTGCCAGCAGCTTATCTATGAACACTGAAGCTTTCTTT.

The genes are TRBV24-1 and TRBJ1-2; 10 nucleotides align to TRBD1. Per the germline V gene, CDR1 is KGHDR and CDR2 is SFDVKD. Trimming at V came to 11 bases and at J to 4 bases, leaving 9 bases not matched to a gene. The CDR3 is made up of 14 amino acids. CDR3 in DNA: TGTGCCATCATAGACAGGGGGCGAGGCTATGGCTACACCTTC. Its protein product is CAIIDRGRGYGYTF.

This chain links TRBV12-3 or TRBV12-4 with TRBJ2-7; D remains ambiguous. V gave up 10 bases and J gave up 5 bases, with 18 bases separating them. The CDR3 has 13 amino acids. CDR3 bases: TGTGCCACCCAGAGGTCCTTTAGTGACGAGCAGTACTTC. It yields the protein CATQRSFSDEQYF.

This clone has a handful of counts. CDR3 region: CASSDLSGYSNQPQHF. As DNA, the CDR3 is TGTGCCAGCAGTGATCTTAGCGGATATAGCAATCAGCCCCAGCATTTT. The chain joins TRBV25-1 to TRBJ1-5; D remains unclear. Trimming left V 3 bases short and J 0 bases short, with 12 bases between. Germline V CDR1 and CDR2: MGHDK, SYGVNS. The CDR3 sequence is 16 residues long. The full variable domain, its missing parts supplied by reference TRBV25-1 and TRBJ1-5, is EADIYQTPRYLVIGTGKKITLECSQTMGHDKMYWYQQDPGMELHLIHYSYGVNSTEKGDLSSESTVSRIRTEHFPLTLESARPSHTSQYLCASSDLSGYSNQPQHFGDGTRLSIL.

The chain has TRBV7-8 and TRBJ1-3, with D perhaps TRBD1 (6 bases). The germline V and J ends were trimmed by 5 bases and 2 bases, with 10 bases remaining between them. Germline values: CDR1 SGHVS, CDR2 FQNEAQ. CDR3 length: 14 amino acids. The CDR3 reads CASSPRGAGNTIYF. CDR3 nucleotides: TGTGCCAGCAGCCCCAGGGGAGCTGGAAACACCATATATTTT.

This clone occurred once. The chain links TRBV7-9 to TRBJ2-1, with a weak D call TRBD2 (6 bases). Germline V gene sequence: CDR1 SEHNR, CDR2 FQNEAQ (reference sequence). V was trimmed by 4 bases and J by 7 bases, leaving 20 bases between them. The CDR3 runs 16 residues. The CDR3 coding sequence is TGTGCCAGCAGCTCCCCCGGGGACTCCCACCAAAATGAGCAGTTCTTC. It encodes CASSSPGDSHQNEQFF.

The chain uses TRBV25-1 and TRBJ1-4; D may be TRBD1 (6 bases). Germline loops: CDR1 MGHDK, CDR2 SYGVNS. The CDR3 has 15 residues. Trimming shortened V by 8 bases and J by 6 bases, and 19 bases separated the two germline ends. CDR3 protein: CASAHSGTSHEKLFF. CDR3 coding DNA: TGTGCCAGCGCACATTCCGGGACATCTCATGAAAAACTGTTTTTT. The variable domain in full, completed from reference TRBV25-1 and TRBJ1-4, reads EADIYQTPRYLVIGTGKKITLECSQTMGHDKMYWYQQDPGMELHLIHYSYGVNSTEKGDLSSESTVSRIRTEHFPLTLESARPSHTSQYLCASAHSGTSHEKLFFGSGTQLSVL.

CDR3 sequence reads: CASRSSQILTEAFF. CDR3 sequence (DNA): TGTGCCAGCAGAAGTTCACAAATCCTCACTGAAGCTTTCTTT. The J gene is TRBJ1-1, the V gene TRBV28; D is uncertain. Trimming shortened V by 6 bases and J by 4 bases, and 15 bases separated the two germline ends. This CDR3 spans 14 amino acids. CDR1 is MDHEN and CDR2 is SYDVKM in the germline V gene. The entire variable domain, with the rest obtained from reference TRBV28 and TRBJ1-1, is as follows: DVKVTQSSRYLVKRTGEKVFLECVQDMDHENMFWYRQDPGLGLRLIYFSYDVKMKEKGDIPEGYSVSREKKERFSLILESASTNQTSMYLCASRSSQILTEAFFGQGTRLTVV.

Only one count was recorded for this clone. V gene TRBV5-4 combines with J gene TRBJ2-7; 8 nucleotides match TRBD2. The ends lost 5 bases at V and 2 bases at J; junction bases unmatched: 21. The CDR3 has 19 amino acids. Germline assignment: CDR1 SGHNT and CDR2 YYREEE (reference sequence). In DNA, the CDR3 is TGTGCCAGCAGAACCGGGGAGCGGGAGCGTCCCGGGGTCCCCTACGAGCAGTACTTC. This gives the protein CASRTGERERPGVPYEQYF.

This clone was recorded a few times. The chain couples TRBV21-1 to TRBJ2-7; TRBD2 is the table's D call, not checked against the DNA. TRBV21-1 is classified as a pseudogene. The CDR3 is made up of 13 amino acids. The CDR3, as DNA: TGTGCCAGCAGCAAAGTGGCGGGAAACGAGCAGTACGTC. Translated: CASSKVAGNEQYV.

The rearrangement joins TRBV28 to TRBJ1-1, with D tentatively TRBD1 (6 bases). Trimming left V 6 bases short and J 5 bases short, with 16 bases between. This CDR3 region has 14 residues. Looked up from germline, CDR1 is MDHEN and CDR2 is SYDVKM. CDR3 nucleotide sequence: TGTGCCAGCAGGTTACAGGGTCCTGGAACTGAAGCTTTCTTT. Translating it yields CASRLQGPGTEAFF.

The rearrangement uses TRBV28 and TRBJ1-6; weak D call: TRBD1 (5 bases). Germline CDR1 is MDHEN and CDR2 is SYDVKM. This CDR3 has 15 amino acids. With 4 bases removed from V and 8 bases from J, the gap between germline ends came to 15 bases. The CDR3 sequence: CASSSYGTGYSPLHF. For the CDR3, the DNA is TGTGCCAGCAGTTCCTATGGCACAGGCTATTCACCCCTCCACTTT.

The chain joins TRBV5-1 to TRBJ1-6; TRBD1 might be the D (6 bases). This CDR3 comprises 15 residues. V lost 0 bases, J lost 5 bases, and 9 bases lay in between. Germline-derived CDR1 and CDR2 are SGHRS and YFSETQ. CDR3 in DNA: TGCGCCAGCAGCTTGGCGGACAGTCATAATTCACCCCTCCACTTT. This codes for CASSLADSHNSPLHF.

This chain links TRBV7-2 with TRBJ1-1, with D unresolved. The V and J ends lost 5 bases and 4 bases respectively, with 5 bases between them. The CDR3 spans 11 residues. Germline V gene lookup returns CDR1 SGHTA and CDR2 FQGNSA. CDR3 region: CASSVLTEAFF. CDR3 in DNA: TGTGCCAGCAGCGTCCTCACTGAAGCTTTCTTT.

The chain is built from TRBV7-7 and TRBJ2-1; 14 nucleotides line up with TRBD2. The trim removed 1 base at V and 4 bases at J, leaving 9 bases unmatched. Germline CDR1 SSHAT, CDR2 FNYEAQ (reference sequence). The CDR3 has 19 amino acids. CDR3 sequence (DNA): TGTGCCAGCAGCTTAGGTGGGACTAGCGGGGGACACTTGTACAATGAGCAGTTCTTC. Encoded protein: CASSLGGTSGGHLYNEQFF.

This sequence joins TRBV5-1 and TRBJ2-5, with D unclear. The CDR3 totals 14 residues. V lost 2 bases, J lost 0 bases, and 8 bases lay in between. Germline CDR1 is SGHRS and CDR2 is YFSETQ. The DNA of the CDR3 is TGCGCCAGCAGCTTACACACAGACCAAGAGACCCAGTACTTC. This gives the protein CASSLHTDQETQYF.

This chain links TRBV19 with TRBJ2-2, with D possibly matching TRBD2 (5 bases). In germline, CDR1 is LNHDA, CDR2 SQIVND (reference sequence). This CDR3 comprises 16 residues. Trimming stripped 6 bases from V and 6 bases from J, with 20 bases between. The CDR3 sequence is CASSRPPGSGAGELFF. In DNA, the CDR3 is TGTGCCAGTAGCCGCCCTCCGGGGTCCGGGGCCGGGGAGCTGTTTTTT.

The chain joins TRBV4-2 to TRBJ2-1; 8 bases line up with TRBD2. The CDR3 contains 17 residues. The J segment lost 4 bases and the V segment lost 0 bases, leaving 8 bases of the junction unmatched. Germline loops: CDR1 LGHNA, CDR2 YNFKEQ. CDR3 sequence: CASSQDYTSGAYNEQFF. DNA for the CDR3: TGTGCCAGCAGCCAAGATTACACTAGCGGAGCTTACAATGAGCAGTTCTTC.

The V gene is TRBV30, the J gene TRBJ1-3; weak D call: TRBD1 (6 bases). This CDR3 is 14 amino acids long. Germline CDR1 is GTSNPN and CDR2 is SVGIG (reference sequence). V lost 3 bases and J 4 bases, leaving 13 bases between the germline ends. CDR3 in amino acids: CAWREGGSGNTIYF. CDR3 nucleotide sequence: TGTGCCTGGAGGGAAGGGGGTTCGGGAAACACCATATATTTT.

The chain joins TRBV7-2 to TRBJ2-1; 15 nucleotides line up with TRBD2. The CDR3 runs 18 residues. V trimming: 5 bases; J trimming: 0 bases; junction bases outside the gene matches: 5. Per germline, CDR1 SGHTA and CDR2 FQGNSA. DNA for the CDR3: TGTGCCAGCAGCCGGACTAGCGGGAGGGCGAGCTCCTACAATGAGCAGTTCTTC. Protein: CASSRTSGRASSYNEQFF.

CDR3 loop: CATSDTTGPQQYV. As DNA, the CDR3 is TGTGCCACCAGTGACACAACAGGGCCCCAGCAGTACGTC. The J gene is TRBJ2-7, the V gene TRBV24-1; D is possibly TRBD1 (6 bases). The CDR3 has 13 amino acids. CDR1 is KGHDR, CDR2 SFDVKD, per germline. Trimming cost V 4 bases and J 8 bases, with 14 bases left between them.

CDR3 protein: CASSLQGTDTQYF. The CDR3 DNA reads as TGTGCCAGTAGCCTACAGGGCACAGATACGCAGTATTTT. V usage is TRBV19 and J usage is TRBJ2-3; D is perhaps TRBD1 (5 bases). This CDR3 comprises 13 residues. V was pared by 6 bases and J by 1 base, with 8 bases between. From germline, CDR1 is LNHDA and CDR2 SQIVND (reference sequence).

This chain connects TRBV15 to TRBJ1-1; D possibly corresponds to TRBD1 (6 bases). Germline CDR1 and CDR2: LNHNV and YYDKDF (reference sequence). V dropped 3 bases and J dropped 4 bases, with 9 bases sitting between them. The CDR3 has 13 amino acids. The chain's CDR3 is CATSRQGSTEAFF. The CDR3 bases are TGTGCCACCAGCAGGCAGGGGAGCACTGAAGCTTTCTTT.

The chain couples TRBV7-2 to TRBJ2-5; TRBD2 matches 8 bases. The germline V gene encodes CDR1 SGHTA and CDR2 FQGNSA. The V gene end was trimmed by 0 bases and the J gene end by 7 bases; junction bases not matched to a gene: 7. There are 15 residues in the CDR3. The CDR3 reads CASSLAPVAGWTQYF. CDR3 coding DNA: TGTGCCAGCAGCTTAGCTCCGGTAGCGGGGTGGACCCAGTACTTC.

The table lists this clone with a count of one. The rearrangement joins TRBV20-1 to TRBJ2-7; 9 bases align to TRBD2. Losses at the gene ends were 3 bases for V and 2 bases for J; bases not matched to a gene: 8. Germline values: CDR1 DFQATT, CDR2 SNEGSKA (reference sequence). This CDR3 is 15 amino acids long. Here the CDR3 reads CSASPREGLAYEQYF. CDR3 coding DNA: TGCAGTGCTAGTCCGCGGGAGGGCCTCGCCTACGAGCAGTACTTC.